The 23 T cell receptor beta chains listed next were all sequenced from one sample in a study of blood T cells in healthy people across ages. A second roughly 6 to 11 cycle PCR used barcoded and J-beta primers. A single record per CDR3 protein comes from TCRdb applying MiXCR to the 5' RACE reads. The repertoire has over a million distinct CDR3 sequences, around 43% of them found once; the top ten carry 18%. The specimen was blood. These TCRs come from a woman in her fifties or sixties in good health.

This clonotype was counted a few times. This chain connects TRBV20-1 to TRBJ2-1; D is unclear. From germline, CDR1 is DFQATT and CDR2 SNEGSKA (reference sequence). CDR3 length: 10 residues. V lost 4 bases to trimming and J lost 10 bases, with 8 bases between them. The DNA for the CDR3 is TGCAGTGCTATGAGCCTCGAGCAGTTCTTC. This codes for CSAMSLEQFF.

The J gene is TRBJ2-7, the V gene TRBV20-1; TRBD2 agrees at 7 bases. This CDR3 region has 14 residues. Germline values: CDR1 DFQATT, CDR2 SNEGSKA (reference sequence). Trimming at V came to 3 bases and at J to 7 bases, leaving 12 bases not matched to a gene. The CDR3 region is CSASGLAAYNEQYF. The CDR3 nucleotides are TGCAGTGCTAGCGGGCTAGCGGCTTACAATGAGCAGTACTTC.

This clonotype was recorded at least ten times. This rearrangement joins TRBV28 to TRBJ2-5, with D possibly matching TRBD1 (5 bases). Germline CDR1 reads MDHEN; CDR2 reads SYDVKM. The CDR3 loop spans 12 amino acids. V was trimmed by 6 bases and J by 2 bases, leaving 7 bases between them. The CDR3, as DNA: TGTGCCAGCAGGGGGCTACAAGAGACCCAGTACTTC. It codes for CASRGLQETQYF.

This chain links TRBV27 with TRBJ2-3, with 7 positions matching TRBD1. CDR1 and CDR2 from the germline V gene are MNHEY and SMNVEV (reference sequence). After removal of 0 bases from V and 7 bases from J, the junction contained 4 bases not matched to a gene. The CDR3 runs to 14 residues. The CDR3 region is CASSLSGGGNTQYF. DNA of the CDR3: TGTGCCAGCAGTTTATCAGGGGGCGGTAATACGCAGTATTTT.

The gene calls are TRBV28 and TRBJ1-4; TRBD1 aligns across 10 bases. The trim removed 6 bases at V and 8 bases at J, leaving 12 bases unmatched. The germline V gene has CDR1 MDHEN and CDR2 SYDVKM. This CDR3 region has 16 residues. The chain's CDR3 is CASSHTPRTGGEKLFF. The DNA of the CDR3 is TGTGCCAGCAGCCACACACCGCGGACAGGGGGAGAAAAACTGTTTTTT.

This clonotype was seen only a few times. The rearrangement links TRBV20-1 to TRBJ2-3, with 8 bases fitting TRBD1. Germline V gene data show CDR1 as DFQATT and CDR2 as SNEGSKA (reference sequence). With V trimmed by 3 bases and J by 2 bases, 4 bases remained unmatched. CDR3 length: 14 residues. The CDR3 here is CSASGTGDTDTQYF. In DNA form, the CDR3 reads TGCAGTGCTAGTGGGACAGGAGACACAGATACGCAGTATTTT.

The CDR3 DNA follows: TGCAGCGTAAAAAGGGCAGGCCCCGAGACCCAGTACTTC. Encoded protein: CSVKRAGPETQYF. The chain links TRBV29-1 to TRBJ2-5; D not certain. Deletions cut 6 bases from V and 5 bases from J, with 16 bases between. The CDR3 runs 13 residues. Per the germline V gene, CDR1 is SQVTM and CDR2 is ANQGSEA.

This chain joins TRBV5-1 and TRBJ2-1; TRBD2 matches at 16 bases. V lost 2 bases, J lost 2 bases, and 4 bases stayed unmatched. The CDR3 totals 18 residues. Germline V CDR1 and CDR2: SGHRS, YFSETQ. This CDR3 reads CASSFSGLAGGTYNEQFF. CDR3 in DNA: TGCGCCAGCAGCTTCTCGGGACTAGCGGGAGGGACCTACAATGAGCAGTTCTTC.

The rearrangement joins TRBV15 to TRBJ2-1; TRBD1 matches 9 bases. V lost 1 base, J lost 11 bases, and 9 bases stayed unmatched. Germline CDR1 is LNHNV and CDR2 is YYDKDF (reference sequence). The CDR3 is 15 residues long. The CDR3 nucleotides read TGTGCCACCAGCAGAGGATCGGGACAGGGTAATAAGCAGTTCTTC. It yields the protein CATSRGSGQGNKQFF.

The chain links TRBV20-1 to TRBJ2-1, with 8 bases that match TRBD2. V dropped 5 bases and J dropped 8; count of bases not matched to a gene: 8. CDR3 length: 13 amino acids. Germline loops: CDR1 DFQATT, CDR2 SNEGSKA (reference sequence). The CDR3 DNA reads as TGCAGTGCTTCCTGGACCGGGAGGGATGAGCAGTTCTTC. Its protein product is CSASWTGRDEQFF.

V and J are TRBV10-2 and TRBJ2-6, with 8 positions matching TRBD2. V lost 4 bases and J lost 0; bases outside the gene matches: 8. The CDR3 loop spans 18 amino acids. Germline CDR1 is WSHSY and CDR2 is SAAADI. The CDR3, as DNA: TGCGCCAGCAGTGGCAGCGGGGGTCGACCCTCTGGGGCCAACGTCCTGACTTTC. It encodes CASSGSGGRPSGANVLTF.

This clonotype has only one observation. The CDR3 DNA sequence: TGTGCCAGCAGCCTCCGGACAGGGGGCTTCCTCTCTGGGGCCAACGTCCTGACTTTC. As protein: CASSLRTGGFLSGANVLTF. The rearrangement links TRBV3-1 to TRBJ2-6; TRBD1 matches 11 bases. This CDR3 is 19 amino acids long. V gave up 4 bases and J gave up 0 bases; unmatched junction bases: 8. Germline V gene data show CDR1 as LGHDT and CDR2 as YNNKEL (reference sequence).

The sample holds a few counts of this clonotype. Written as DNA, the CDR3 is TGCAGTGCTAGCCCGGGGCTAGCGGTTAGTTACGAGCAGTACTTC. It translates to CSASPGLAVSYEQYF. V gene TRBV20-1 combines with J gene TRBJ2-7; TRBD2 matches at 7 bases. Germline assignment: CDR1 DFQATT and CDR2 SNEGSKA (reference sequence). The CDR3 runs to 15 residues. The trim removed 3 bases at V and 4 bases at J, leaving 12 bases unmatched.

This clonotype was recorded many times. The genes are TRBV15 and TRBJ2-3; TRBD2 is a possible D gene (5 bases). This CDR3 has 13 amino acids. Trimming removed 5 bases at V and 6 bases at J, with 12 bases between. Germline values: CDR1 LNHNV, CDR2 YYDKDF (reference sequence). The CDR3 region is CATSRGVGDTQYF. The CDR3 nucleotides are TGTGCCACCAGCCGGGGAGTCGGGGATACGCAGTATTTT.

The V gene is TRBV28, the J gene TRBJ1-1, with 8 nucleotides matching TRBD1. From germline, CDR1 is MDHEN and CDR2 SYDVKM. Germline trimming cut 5 bases from V and 4 bases from J; bases unmatched to any gene: 9. The CDR3 is 15 residues long. CDR3 nucleotide sequence: TGTGCCAGCAGTCACCGGACAGGGTTGGGCACTGAAGCTTTCTTT. This codes for CASSHRTGLGTEAFF.

This clonotype was counted at least ten times. As DNA, the CDR3 is TGTGCCAGTTCTGGGATTCGGTACACAGATACGCAGTATTTT. Translating gives CASSGIRYTDTQYF. V is TRBV28 and J is TRBJ2-3; D is uncertain. Germline values: CDR1 MDHEN, CDR2 SYDVKM. Deletions cut 9 bases from V and 2 bases from J, with 15 bases between. There are 14 residues in the CDR3.

This clonotype was recorded at least ten times. The V gene is TRBV7-9, the J gene TRBJ2-4, with a possible D match to TRBD2 (6 bases). CDR1 SEHNR and CDR2 FQNEAQ come from the germline V gene (reference sequence). V gave up 5 bases and J gave up 5 bases, with 10 bases separating them. The CDR3 contains 13 residues. The CDR3 coding sequence is TGTGCCAGCAGCCCCGGGGGACAAAACATTCAGTACTTC. Translation gives CASSPGGQNIQYF.

The CDR3 protein is CSATTGVGLGQPQHF. The CDR3 coding sequence is TGCAGTGCTACGACAGGGGTCGGGCTAGGTCAGCCCCAGCATTTT. This chain uses TRBV20-1 with TRBJ1-5, with TRBD1 matching over 8 bases. From germline, CDR1 is DFQATT and CDR2 SNEGSKA (reference sequence). V was pared by 4 bases and J by 6 bases, with 11 bases of the junction left unmatched. The CDR3 has 15 amino acids.

This rearrangement joins TRBV27 to TRBJ2-1; TRBD1 is a possible D gene (6 bases). The V end was cut by 0 bases, the J end by 3 bases, with 15 bases between. Germline-derived CDR1 and CDR2 are MNHEY and SMNVEV (reference sequence). The CDR3 runs 17 residues. The CDR3 nucleotides read TGTGCCAGCAGTTTATCCGGCCCCGGGACAAACTACAATGAGCAGTTCTTC. This sequence encodes CASSLSGPGTNYNEQFF.

The chain joins TRBV28 to TRBJ2-4; TRBD1 might be the D (6 bases). The J call is in doubt because the DNA end fits TRBJ2-7 better. Germline lookup yields CDR1 MDHEN and CDR2 SYDVKM. This CDR3 comprises 16 residues. Here the CDR3 DNA reads TGTGCCAGCAGTTTAGGGCCTGGGGGCACCCCCTACGAGCAGTACTTC. Protein: CASSLGPGGTPYEQYF.

This sequence joins TRBV27 and TRBJ2-3; possibly TRBD1 or TRBD2 for D (5 bases each). CDR1 MNHEY and CDR2 SMNVEV come from the germline V gene (reference sequence). Between the trimmed V and J ends, which lost 3 bases and 2 bases, there was a span of 15 bases. This CDR3 has 16 residues. CDR3 nucleotide sequence: TGTGCCAGCAGTTTTTTGGGGGATCTAGTCACAGATACGCAGTATTTT. Residues: CASSFLGDLVTDTQYF.

The chain uses TRBV13 and TRBJ2-4, with D maybe TRBD2 (6 bases). CDR1 is PRHDT, CDR2 FYEKMQ, per germline (reference sequence). V shed 2 bases and J shed 3 bases, with 8 bases lying between them. The CDR3 extends over 14 amino acids. The CDR3 DNA is TGTGCCAGCAGCTTAACTAGCAGCAAAAACATTCAGTACTTC. It codes for CASSLTSSKNIQYF.

The J gene is TRBJ2-7, the V gene TRBV20-1, with 12 bases aligning to TRBD2. Germline lookup yields CDR1 DFQATT and CDR2 SNEGSKA (reference sequence). With V trimmed by 1 base and J by 1 base, 2 bases remained unmatched. The CDR3 totals 15 residues. The CDR3 DNA follows: TGCAGTGCTAGAGCTAGCGGGGGGGAATCCTACGAGCAGTACTTC. It translates to CSARASGGESYEQYF.